This is a list of T cell receptor beta chains from one sample in a study of T-cell memory formation after mild COVID-19. TCRdb analysed the 5' RACE reads with MiXCR anew, one entry per CDR3 protein. This table holds tens of thousands of distinct CDR3 sequences, around a quarter found once. The specimen sequenced was PBMCs or a T cell subset sorted from them (not recorded which). These TCRs come from a man aged 18 to 35 who had mild COVID-19 (a few samples of this study predate the infection). Cell type and time point are not known. The CDR3 runs from the conserved cysteine through the conserved F or W. A D gene is named only where the DNA matches it firmly. Expanded clones are given a class, and other clones once, few, many or no size at all.

clone_size: .; j_call: TRBJ2-5; v_call: TRBV12-5; d_call: .; cdr3_aa: CASGPDSQETQYF; cdr3_nt: TGTGCTAGTGGTCCGGACAGCCAAGAGACCCAGTACTTC
clone_size: .; j_call: TRBJ2-1; v_call: TRBV5-4; d_call: TRBD2; cdr3_aa: CASSLFASGDEQFF; cdr3_nt: TGTGCCAGCAGCTTGTTCGCTAGCGGGGATGAGCAGTTCTTC
clone_size: .; j_call: TRBJ2-7; v_call: TRBV5-6; d_call: TRBD1; cdr3_aa: CASSLSDRAYEQYF; cdr3_nt: TGTGCCAGCAGCTTGAGCGACAGGGCCTACGAGCAGTACTTC
clone_size: few; j_call: TRBJ1-2; v_call: TRBV5-6; d_call: .; cdr3_aa: CASSSGQYYGYTF; cdr3_nt: TGTGCCAGCAGCTCAGGACAGTACTATGGCTACACCTTC
clone_size: .; j_call: TRBJ2-7; v_call: TRBV9; d_call: .; cdr3_aa: CASSPRNDGGAEQYF; cdr3_nt: TGTGCCAGCAGCCCTCGTAATGACGGGGGAGCCGAGCAGTACTTC
clone_size: few; j_call: TRBJ2-7; v_call: TRBV20-1; d_call: .; cdr3_aa: CSASARPTSYEQYF; cdr3_nt: TGCAGTGCTAGCGCCAGGCCGACCTCCTACGAGCAGTACTTC
clone_size: .; j_call: TRBJ1-4; v_call: TRBV4-1; d_call: .; cdr3_aa: CASSPREVTNEKLFF; cdr3_nt: TGCGCCAGCAGCCCCAGGGAGGTTACTAATGAAAAACTGTTTTTT
clone_size: few; j_call: TRBJ2-5; v_call: TRBV5-1; d_call: .; cdr3_aa: CASSLTGPQETQYF; cdr3_nt: TGCGCCAGCAGCTTGACAGGGCCCCAAGAGACCCAGTACTTC
clone_size: .; j_call: TRBJ2-5; v_call: TRBV9; d_call: .; cdr3_aa: CASSPTGNVRETQYF; cdr3_nt: TGTGCCAGCAGTCCCACAGGGAACGTACGGGAGACCCAGTACTTC
clone_size: .; j_call: TRBJ2-2; v_call: TRBV29-1; d_call: TRBD1; cdr3_aa: CSARGPTGGGTGELFF; cdr3_nt: TGCAGCGCCCGGGGTCCGACAGGGGGCGGGACCGGGGAGCTGTTTTTT
clone_size: .; j_call: TRBJ2-2; v_call: TRBV7-2; d_call: TRBD1; cdr3_aa: CASSLGVGQGANTGELFF; cdr3_nt: TGTGCCAGCAGCTTAGGAGTAGGACAGGGCGCGAACACCGGGGAGCTGTTTTTT
clone_size: few; j_call: TRBJ2-1; v_call: TRBV6-5; d_call: .; cdr3_aa: CASRTGTNYNEQFF; cdr3_nt: TGTGCCAGCAGAACCGGGACCAACTACAATGAGCAGTTCTTC
clone_size: few; j_call: TRBJ2-7; v_call: TRBV29-1; d_call: .; cdr3_aa: CSVVSRTITYEQYF; cdr3_nt: TGCAGCGTTGTAAGCCGGACGATCACGTACGAGCAGTACTTC
clone_size: .; j_call: TRBJ1-1; v_call: TRBV9; d_call: TRBD1; cdr3_aa: CASSDPDRGANTEAFF; cdr3_nt: TGTGCCAGCAGCGATCCCGACAGGGGGGCCAACACTGAAGCTTTCTTT
clone_size: few; j_call: TRBJ2-5; v_call: TRBV4-3; d_call: .; cdr3_aa: CASSRTHKPQETQYF; cdr3_nt: TGCGCCAGCAGCCGCACCCACAAGCCTCAAGAGACCCAGTACTTC
clone_size: .; j_call: TRBJ2-1; v_call: TRBV12-3/TRBV12-4; d_call: TRBD2; cdr3_aa: CASSSGGGGEQFF; cdr3_nt: TGTGCCAGCAGTTCGGGGGGTGGTGGAGAGCAGTTCTTC
clone_size: .; j_call: TRBJ1-1; v_call: TRBV7-9; d_call: .; cdr3_aa: CASSPDADRPNTEAFF; cdr3_nt: TGTGCCAGCAGCCCTGACGCCGACAGACCAAACACTGAAGCTTTCTTT
clone_size: .; j_call: TRBJ1-2; v_call: TRBV5-5; d_call: .; cdr3_aa: CASSAGYGYTF; cdr3_nt: TGTGCCAGCAGCGCCGGCTATGGCTACACCTTC
clone_size: few; j_call: TRBJ2-5; v_call: TRBV5-5; d_call: .; cdr3_aa: CASTLGPSQTQYF; cdr3_nt: TGTGCCAGCACACTGGGTCCCAGTCAGACCCAGTACTTC
clone_size: .; j_call: TRBJ2-7; v_call: TRBV19; d_call: TRBD1; cdr3_aa: CASSIGTGYEQYF; cdr3_nt: TGTGCCAGTAGTATTGGGACAGGCTACGAGCAGTACTTC
clone_size: .; j_call: TRBJ2-6; v_call: TRBV3-1; d_call: .; cdr3_aa: CASSQGDTNSGANVLTF; cdr3_nt: TGTGCCAGCAGCCAGGGGGACACTAACTCTGGGGCCAACGTCCTGACTTTC
clone_size: few; j_call: TRBJ2-1; v_call: TRBV6-2/TRBV6-3; d_call: .; cdr3_aa: CASSYRGFNNEQFF; cdr3_nt: TGTGCCAGCAGTTACAGGGGCTTCAACAATGAGCAGTTCTTC
clone_size: .; j_call: TRBJ1-2; v_call: TRBV5-1; d_call: .; cdr3_aa: CASSLVDSLNYGYTF; cdr3_nt: TGCGCCAGCAGCTTGGTCGACAGCCTCAACTATGGCTACACCTTC
clone_size: .; j_call: TRBJ2-5; v_call: TRBV10-3; d_call: TRBD2; cdr3_aa: CAISHSGGLGETQYF; cdr3_nt: TGTGCCATCAGTCATAGCGGGGGGCTCGGGGAGACCCAGTACTTC
clone_size: few; j_call: TRBJ2-3; v_call: TRBV5-1; d_call: .; cdr3_aa: CASSNLGRDTDTQYF; cdr3_nt: TGCGCCAGCAGCAACCTGGGGCGGGACACAGATACGCAGTATTTT
clone_size: few; j_call: TRBJ2-1; v_call: TRBV11-2; d_call: .; cdr3_aa: CASNLPASRRLNEQFF; cdr3_nt: TGTGCCAGCAACCTCCCGGCCTCTAGGCGCCTCAATGAGCAGTTCTTC
clone_size: few; j_call: TRBJ2-4; v_call: TRBV7-9; d_call: .; cdr3_aa: CASSLEGLVDIQYF; cdr3_nt: TGTGCCAGCAGCTTAGAAGGCCTGGTGGATATTCAGTACTTC
clone_size: few; j_call: TRBJ1-4; v_call: TRBV13; d_call: .; cdr3_aa: CASRLQPHEKLFF; cdr3_nt: TGTGCCAGCAGACTCCAGCCCCATGAAAAACTGTTTTTT
clone_size: .; j_call: TRBJ2-7; v_call: TRBV20-1; d_call: TRBD1; cdr3_aa: CSATDRWNSYEQYF; cdr3_nt: TGCAGTGCCACGGACAGGTGGAACTCCTACGAGCAGTACTTC
clone_size: few; j_call: TRBJ2-7; v_call: TRBV7-6; d_call: TRBD1; cdr3_aa: CASSLTGTGYEQYF; cdr3_nt: TGTGCCAGCAGTCTAACCGGGACAGGGTACGAGCAGTACTTC
clone_size: few; j_call: TRBJ1-2; v_call: TRBV9; d_call: TRBD1; cdr3_aa: CASSVATPGGNYGYTF; cdr3_nt: TGTGCCAGCAGCGTAGCTACGCCAGGGGGTAACTATGGCTACACCTTC
clone_size: .; j_call: TRBJ2-1; v_call: TRBV10-3; d_call: .; cdr3_aa: CAISEQPKLGNEQFF; cdr3_nt: TGTGCCATCAGCGAACAACCTAAATTAGGGAATGAGCAGTTCTTC
clone_size: .; j_call: TRBJ1-5; v_call: TRBV6-6; d_call: TRBD1; cdr3_aa: CASRSGGLGNQPQHF; cdr3_nt: TGTGCCAGCAGATCAGGGGGCCTTGGCAATCAGCCCCAGCATTTT